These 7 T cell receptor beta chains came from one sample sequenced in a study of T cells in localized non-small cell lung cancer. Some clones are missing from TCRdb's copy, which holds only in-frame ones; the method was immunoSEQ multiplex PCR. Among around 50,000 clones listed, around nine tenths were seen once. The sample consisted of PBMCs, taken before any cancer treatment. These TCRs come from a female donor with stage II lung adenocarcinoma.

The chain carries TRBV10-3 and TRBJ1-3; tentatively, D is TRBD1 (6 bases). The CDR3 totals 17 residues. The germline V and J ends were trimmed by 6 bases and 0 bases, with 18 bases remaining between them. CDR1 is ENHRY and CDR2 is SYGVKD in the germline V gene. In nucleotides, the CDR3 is TGTGCCATCAGCCAATTGCGGACAGACAGCTCTGGAAACACCATATATTTT. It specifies CAISQLRTDSSGNTIYF.

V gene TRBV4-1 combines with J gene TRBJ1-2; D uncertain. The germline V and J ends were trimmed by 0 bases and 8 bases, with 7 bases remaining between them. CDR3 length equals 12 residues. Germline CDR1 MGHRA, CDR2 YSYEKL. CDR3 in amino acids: CASSQDRAGYTF. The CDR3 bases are TGCGCCAGCAGCCAAGATCGGGCCGGCTACACCTTC.

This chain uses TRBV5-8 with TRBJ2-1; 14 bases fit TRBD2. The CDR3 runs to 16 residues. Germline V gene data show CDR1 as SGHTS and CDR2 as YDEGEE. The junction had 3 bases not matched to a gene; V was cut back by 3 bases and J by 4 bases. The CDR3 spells CASSSRTSGGYNEQFF. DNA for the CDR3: TGTGCCAGCAGCTCCCGGACTAGCGGGGGGTACAATGAGCAGTTCTTC.

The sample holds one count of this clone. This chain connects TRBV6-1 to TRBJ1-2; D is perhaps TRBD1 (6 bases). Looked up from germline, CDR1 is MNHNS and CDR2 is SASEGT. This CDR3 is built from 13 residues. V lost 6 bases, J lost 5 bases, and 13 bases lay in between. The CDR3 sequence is CASSVDRSYGYTF. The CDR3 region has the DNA TGTGCCAGCAGCGTAGACAGGTCTTATGGCTACACCTTC.

As DNA, the CDR3 is TGTGCCAGCAGCTTACGATCACAGGGCGGTTCACCCCTCCACTTT. Amino acids: CASSLRSQGGSPLHF. The chain uses TRBV7-6 and TRBJ1-6, with D perhaps TRBD1 (6 bases). V was clipped by 2 bases and J by 9 bases, with 14 bases between them. This CDR3 spans 15 amino acids. Germline V gene lookup returns CDR1 SGHVS and CDR2 FNYEAQ. Filled out from reference TRBV7-6 and TRBJ1-6, the complete variable domain reads GAGVSQSPRYKVTKRGQDVALRCDPISGHVSLYWYRQALGQGPEFLTYFNYEAQQDKSGLPNDRFSAERPEGSISTLTIQRTEQRDSAMYRCASSLRSQGGSPLHFGNGTRLTVT.

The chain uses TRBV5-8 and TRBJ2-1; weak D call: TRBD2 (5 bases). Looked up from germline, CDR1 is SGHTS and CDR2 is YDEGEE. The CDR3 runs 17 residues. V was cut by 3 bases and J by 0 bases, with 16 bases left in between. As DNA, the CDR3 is TGTGCCAGCAGCTCGTATATTAGCGTGGACTCCTACAATGAGCAGTTCTTC. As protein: CASSSYISVDSYNEQFF.

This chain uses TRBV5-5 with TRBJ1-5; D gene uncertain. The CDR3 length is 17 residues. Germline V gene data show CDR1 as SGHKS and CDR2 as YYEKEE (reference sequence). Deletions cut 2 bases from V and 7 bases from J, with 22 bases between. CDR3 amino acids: CASSFPNRGNVRQPQHF. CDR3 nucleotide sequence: TGTGCCAGCAGCTTTCCGAACCGGGGTAACGTTAGGCAGCCCCAGCATTTT.